This T cell receptor beta chain was obtained from a study of beta chain features in type 1 diabetes. Notes on the study in general: Lower insertion and higher deletion counts appeared at VDJ junctions in type 1 diabetes patients.

The study reverse transcribed the entire isolated RNA, so it sequenced expressed TCRB transcripts. Profiled with immunoSEQ multiplex PCR; TCRdb holds only in-frame clones, not every one. The sample has over 40,000 clones; about 51% are singletons. Remarks on this clone: Antigen unknown.

CDR1 SGHRS and CDR2 YFSETQ come from the germline V gene. Trimming took 3 bases from V and 5 from J, leaving 15 bases between them. The CDR3 is 14 residues long. Sequencing was done on a sample of Tregs from blood. This chain joins TRBV5-1 and TRBJ2-7; D possibly corresponds to TRBD2 (6 bases). The receptor comes from a woman under 30 in good health. CDR3 amino acids: CASSSLGGGHEQYF. CDR3 nucleotides: TGCGCCAGCAGCTCTTTGGGGGGTGGGCACGAGCAGTACTTC.